The 27 T cell receptor beta chains reported below all come from one sample, sequenced in a study of T-cell memory formation after mild COVID-19. TCRdb passed the 5' RACE reads through MiXCR, listing each CDR3 protein once. The sample includes about 310,000 distinct CDR3 sequences, about 15% seen only once; the top ten take roughly 20%. Sequencing input: PBMCs or a T cell subset sorted from them (not recorded which). The receptor source for this set is a man between 18 and 29 years old who had mild COVID-19 (a few samples of this study predate the infection). Cell type and time point are not known.

The chain recombines TRBV3-1 with TRBJ1-3; D uncertain. The germline V gene has CDR1 LGHDT and CDR2 YNNKEL (reference sequence). Deletions cut 4 bases from V and 0 bases from J, with 7 bases between. The CDR3 totals 14 residues. As DNA, the CDR3 is TGTGCCAGCAGCCTGTCAGGCTCTGGAAACACCATATATTTT. Translation gives CASSLSGSGNTIYF.

The chain uses TRBV20-1 and TRBJ2-2; 10 bases agree with TRBD2. The CDR3 sequence is 16 residues long. CDR1 and CDR2 (germline): DFQATT, SNEGSKA (reference sequence). V lost 6 bases to trimming and J lost 0 bases; unmatched junction nucleotides: 7. Written as DNA, the CDR3 is TGCAGTGCCTCACTAGCGGGGAGCTCGAACACCGGGGAGCTGTTTTTT. It is translated as CSASLAGSSNTGELFF.

The table lists this clonotype with a few counts. In DNA form, the CDR3 reads TGCGCCAGCAGCCGAGCGGGGAGTCAGCCCCAGCATTTT. It specifies CASSRAGSQPQHF. The rearrangement joins TRBV4-1 to TRBJ1-5, with D unresolved. Germline V gene data show CDR1 as MGHRA and CDR2 as YSYEKL. The V end lost 4 bases, the J end lost 6 bases, and 10 bases lay between the germline ends. The CDR3 consists of 13 residues.

This clonotype occurred many times. This chain joins TRBV5-1 and TRBJ2-7; no reliable D call. Trimming shortened V by 8 bases and J by 3 bases, and 18 bases separated the two germline ends. CDR1 SGHRS and CDR2 YFSETQ come from the germline V gene. There are 14 residues in the CDR3. For the CDR3, the DNA is TGCGCCAGTGCAGGAAACGAGGCGCTCTACGAGCAGTACTTC. Translating it yields CASAGNEALYEQYF.

V and J are TRBV2 and TRBJ2-1, with unresolved D. The germline CDR1 and CDR2 sequences are SNHLY and FYNNEI. V was shortened by 2 bases and J by 0 bases, with 5 bases between the two germline ends. This CDR3 is built from 14 residues. CDR3 in DNA: TGTGCCAGCAGTGAATTCTACTCCTACAATGAGCAGTTCTTC. This translates into CASSEFYSYNEQFF.

This chain uses TRBV11-2 with TRBJ2-5; D gene ambiguous. Germline loops: CDR1 SGHAT, CDR2 FQNNGV. Trimming removed 8 bases from V and 4 bases from J, with 11 bases in between. This CDR3 is 12 amino acids long. The DNA of the CDR3 is TGTGCCAGCCAGAATGCGGCAGAGACCCAGTACTTC. This gives the protein CASQNAAETQYF.

This clonotype turned up a few times. The chain uses TRBV3-1 and TRBJ1-1; no definite D call. CDR1 is LGHDT, CDR2 YNNKEL, per germline (reference sequence). Trimming took off 1 base at V and 0 bases at J, with 9 bases between the two ends. This CDR3 region has 15 residues. The CDR3 loop reads CASSQVYFMNTEAFF. CDR3 DNA: TGTGCCAGCAGCCAAGTCTACTTTATGAACACTGAAGCTTTCTTT.

This clonotype has only a few counts. J is TRBJ2-5 and V is TRBV20-1; 8 positions match TRBD2. Germline V CDR1 and CDR2: DFQATT, SNEGSKA (reference sequence). After removal of 3 bases from V and 4 bases from J, the junction contained 10 bases not matched to a gene. This CDR3 has 15 residues. This chain's CDR3 is CSASIRGGLGETQYF. The CDR3 region has the DNA TGCAGTGCTAGTATCCGGGGGGGCCTAGGAGAGACCCAGTACTTC.

The chain recombines TRBV4-1 with TRBJ2-3; 9 bases align to TRBD1. The trim removed 4 bases at V and 4 bases at J, leaving 6 bases unmatched. Germline values: CDR1 MGHRA, CDR2 YSYEKL. There are 15 residues in the CDR3. The CDR3 region has the DNA TGCGCCAGCAGCCCGACAGGGGGGAACGCAGATACGCAGTATTTT. Protein product: CASSPTGGNADTQYF.

This clonotype showed up many times. The J gene is TRBJ2-2, the V gene TRBV5-4; 7 nucleotides match TRBD1. V shed 6 bases, J shed 5 bases, and the junction held 4 bases outside the gene matches. CDR3 length: 13 residues. Per germline, CDR1 SGHNT and CDR2 YYREEE (reference sequence). The CDR3 spells CASIKQGTGELFF. CDR3 coding DNA: TGTGCCAGCATAAAACAGGGGACCGGGGAGCTGTTTTTT.

The rearrangement uses TRBV2 and TRBJ2-2, with TRBD1 matching 7 bases. From germline, CDR1 is SNHLY and CDR2 FYNNEI. J lost 6 bases, V lost 5 bases, and 3 bases had no gene match. The CDR3 totals 13 residues. Here the CDR3 reads CASSMQGAGELFF. The DNA for the CDR3 is TGTGCCAGCAGTATGCAGGGGGCCGGGGAGCTGTTTTTT.

In this sample, this clonotype turned up a few times. The chain has TRBV4-3 and TRBJ2-2; possible D gene TRBD1, 6 bases. V lost 0 bases and J lost 4, with 15 bases in between. The CDR3 is 17 residues long. In germline, CDR1 is LGHNA, CDR2 YSLEER. The CDR3 protein is CASSQDLAGVVTGELFF. CDR3 nucleotide sequence: TGCGCCAGCAGCCAAGATCTGGCAGGGGTTGTCACCGGGGAGCTGTTTTTT.

The chain employs TRBV5-1 and TRBJ2-1, with TRBD2 identical over 12 bases. This CDR3 has 16 amino acids. The germline V gene has CDR1 SGHRS and CDR2 YFSETQ. V lost 4 bases, J lost 8 bases, and 10 bases stayed unmatched. CDR3 amino acids: CASSRGASGGAHEQFF. CDR3 DNA: TGCGCCAGCAGCAGGGGAGCTAGCGGGGGGGCCCATGAGCAGTTCTTC.

The V call is TRBV14, the J call TRBJ1-1; D is ambiguous. V lost 2 bases, J lost 11 bases, and 12 bases lay in between. Looked up from germline, CDR1 is SGHDN and CDR2 is FVKESK. This CDR3 spans 12 amino acids. The CDR3 sequence: CASSQPARRAFF. CDR3 DNA: TGTGCCAGCAGCCAACCCGCCCGAAGGGCTTTCTTT. Using reference TRBV14 and TRBJ1-1 for the parts outside the CDR3, the full variable domain is EAGVTQFPSHSVIEKGQTVTLRCDPISGHDNLYWYRRVMGKEIKFLLHFVKESKQDESGMPNNRFLAERTGGTYSTLKVQPAELEDSGVYFCASSQPARRAFFGQGTRLTVV.

Only a few counts were recorded for this clonotype. The gene calls are TRBV15 and TRBJ2-5; TRBD1 matches at 7 bases. The ends lost 5 bases at V and 4 bases at J; junction bases unmatched: 10. This CDR3 is built from 15 residues. Looked up from germline, CDR1 is LNHNV and CDR2 is YYDKDF (reference sequence). CDR3 nucleotides: TGTGCCACCAGCCCCAAAGTCTACAGGGGAGAGACCCAGTACTTC. Its translation: CATSPKVYRGETQYF. The full variable domain, with the rest looked up from reference TRBV15 and TRBJ2-5, is DAMVIQNPRYQVTQFGKPVTLSCSQTLNHNVMYWYQQKSSQAPKLLFHYYDKDFNNEADTPDNFQSRRPNTSFCFLDIRSPGLGDTAMYLCATSPKVYRGETQYFGPGTRLLVL.

This clonotype was observed many times. The chain has TRBV12-3 or TRBV12-4 and TRBJ2-7, with D possibly matching TRBD2 (6 bases). This CDR3 comprises 14 residues. Trimming cost V 5 bases and J 1 base, with 12 bases left between them. Here the CDR3 reads CASSGSGRSYEQYF. The CDR3 coding sequence is TGTGCCAGCAGTGGTTCAGGGAGGTCCTACGAGCAGTACTTC.

The chain has TRBV5-1 and TRBJ2-7; D is perhaps TRBD2 (6 bases). This CDR3 is 15 amino acids long. Germline values: CDR1 SGHRS, CDR2 YFSETQ. V dropped 0 bases and J dropped 0 bases, with 10 bases sitting between them. In nucleotides, the CDR3 is TGCGCCAGCAGCTTGGCCGGAGGGAGCTCCTACGAGCAGTACGTC. Encoded protein: CASSLAGGSSYEQYV.

This clonotype showed up many times. This chain uses TRBV5-1 with TRBJ2-7, with a possible D match to TRBD2 (5 bases). The germline V gene encodes CDR1 SGHRS and CDR2 YFSETQ. This CDR3 spans 14 amino acids. V was trimmed by 3 bases and J by 7 bases, leaving 17 bases between them. CDR3: CASSSEGLGSEQYF. As DNA, the CDR3 is TGCGCCAGCAGCTCCGAGGGTCTAGGGAGTGAGCAGTACTTC.

The chain links TRBV19 to TRBJ1-3; no firm D call. The CDR3 covers 13 residues. The germline V and J ends were trimmed by 7 bases and 0 bases, with 7 bases remaining between them. Germline CDR1 LNHDA, CDR2 SQIVND (reference sequence). CDR3 in amino acids: CASNFLSGNTIYF. DNA for the CDR3: TGTGCCAGTAACTTCCTCTCTGGAAACACCATATATTTT.

This clonotype was seen a handful of times. The rearrangement uses TRBV5-1 and TRBJ1-2; the D gene is possibly TRBD1 (6 bases). CDR3 length equals 14 residues. V lost 3 bases to trimming and J lost 2 bases, with 11 bases between them. Per the germline V gene, CDR1 is SGHRS and CDR2 is YFSETQ. The CDR3 nucleotides read TGCGCCAGCAGCTCCGGACAGACAAACTATGGCTACACCTTC. It is translated as CASSSGQTNYGYTF. The full variable domain, rest sourced from reference TRBV5-1 and TRBJ1-2, is KAGVTQTPRYLIKTRGQQVTLSCSPISGHRSVSWYQQTPGQGLQFLFEYFSETQRNKGNFPGRFSGRQFSNSRSEMNVSTLELGDSALYLCASSSGQTNYGYTFGSGTRLTVV.

The rearrangement joins TRBV20-1 to TRBJ2-3; a possible D gene is TRBD2 (6 bases). The CDR3 sequence is 16 residues long. Germline values: CDR1 DFQATT, CDR2 SNEGSKA (reference sequence). The V end was cut by 0 bases, the J end by 4 bases, with 17 bases between. The CDR3 loop is CSARDPTSYIPDTQYF. As DNA, the CDR3 is TGCAGTGCTAGAGATCCGACTAGTTATATCCCAGATACGCAGTATTTT.

This clonotype was recorded at least ten times. The J gene is TRBJ2-2, the V gene TRBV5-4, with 13 bases fitting TRBD2. The CDR3 totals 17 residues. The trim removed 4 bases at V and 0 bases at J, leaving 3 bases unmatched. The germline gives CDR1 SGHNT, CDR2 YYREEE (reference sequence). CDR3 amino acids: CASSVGLAGSNTGELFF. The CDR3 DNA reads as TGTGCCAGCAGCGTGGGACTAGCGGGGTCGAACACCGGGGAGCTGTTTTTT.

This clonotype was counted once. This rearrangement joins TRBV5-1 to TRBJ2-7; no reliable D call. Germline loops: CDR1 SGHRS, CDR2 YFSETQ. CDR3 length: 10 residues. The V and J ends lost 2 bases and 7 bases respectively, with 4 bases between them. The CDR3 DNA reads TGCGCCAGCAGCTTCTATGAGCAGTACGTC. It encodes CASSFYEQYV.

The chain combines TRBV4-1 with TRBJ2-5; 9 positions agree with TRBD1. CDR1 is MGHRA, CDR2 YSYEKL, per germline. J gave up 4 bases and V 4 bases, and 7 bases lay outside the gene matches. The length of the CDR3 is 15 residues. CDR3 bases: TGCGCCAGCAGCCTGACGACAGGGGGTCTAGAGACCCAGTACTTC. This gives the protein CASSLTTGGLETQYF.

This chain joins TRBV20-1 and TRBJ2-5, with D hard to call. Per the germline V gene, CDR1 is DFQATT and CDR2 is SNEGSKA (reference sequence). The V gene lost 2 bases and the J gene lost 2 bases, with 9 bases spanning the gap. The length of the CDR3 is 13 residues. CDR3 amino acids: CSARRSGQETQYF. The CDR3 region has the DNA TGCAGTGCTAGACGGTCAGGTCAAGAGACCCAGTACTTC.

This clonotype was observed a handful of times. The chain is built from TRBV12-3 or TRBV12-4 and TRBJ1-1, with D unclear. CDR3 length: 14 amino acids. Trimming took 5 bases from V and 1 from J, leaving 11 bases between them. CDR3 amino acids: CASSITPANTEAFF. DNA for the CDR3: TGTGCCAGCAGTATCACCCCGGCGAACACTGAAGCTTTCTTT.

This clonotype was seen once. This clone may be a read error of a much larger clone one base away. V is TRBV6-6 and J is TRBJ1-2, with D maybe TRBD1 (6 bases). Germline V CDR1 and CDR2: MNHNY, SVGAGI (reference sequence). Trimming removed 5 bases at V and 4 bases at J, with 11 bases between. The CDR3 has 13 amino acids. The CDR3 spells CASSHRQVYGYTF. The CDR3, as DNA: TGTGCCAGCAGTCACCGACAGGTCTATGGCTACACCTTC.